The next 25 T cell receptor beta chains were all read from a single sample in a study of glioma-infiltrating T cells after dendritic cell vaccination. The time point is: after dendritic cell vaccination, including at tumor progression/relapse. Profiling relied on immunoSEQ multiplex PCR, and the TCRdb table lists in-frame clones only, not all of them. The sample carries 55,000 to 75,000 clones, around 83% recorded once. Sequenced material: blood, taken after dendritic cell vaccination. The receptors were sampled from a human donor with glioblastoma.

This chain joins TRBV5-1 and TRBJ2-2; tentative D call: TRBD2 (6 bases). From germline, CDR1 is SGHRS and CDR2 YFSETQ. The V end was cut by 3 bases, the J end by 7 bases, with 10 bases between. The CDR3 runs to 13 residues. The CDR3 loop reads CASSSLGGGELFF. For the CDR3, the DNA is TGCGCCAGCAGCTCCCTGGGGGGCGGGGAGCTGTTTTTT. The variable domain in full, with the rest retrieved from reference TRBV5-1 and TRBJ2-2, is KAGVTQTPRYLIKTRGQQVTLSCSPISGHRSVSWYQQTPGQGLQFLFEYFSETQRNKGNFPGRFSGRQFSNSRSEMNVSTLELGDSALYLCASSSLGGGELFFGEGSRLTVL.

V is TRBV27 and J is TRBJ2-3; 8 positions agree with TRBD1. The CDR3 totals 16 residues. J gave up 6 bases and V 1 base, and 9 bases lay outside the gene matches. CDR1 MNHEY and CDR2 SMNVEV come from the germline V gene (reference sequence). The CDR3 region is CASSLYAGGATDTQYF. The DNA for the CDR3 is TGTGCCAGCAGTTTATACGCAGGGGGCGCGACGGATACGCAGTATTTT.

V gene TRBV5-1 combines with J gene TRBJ2-1; no definite D call. Trimming shortened V by 1 base and J by 0 bases, and 8 bases separated the two germline ends. Germline V gene lookup returns CDR1 SGHRS and CDR2 YFSETQ. This CDR3 contains 15 residues. CDR3 coding DNA: TGCGCCAGCAGCTTGCCAGGAAGCTCCTACAATGAGCAGTTCTTC. It codes for CASSLPGSSYNEQFF.

The V gene is TRBV4-1, the J gene TRBJ2-2, with 7 positions matching TRBD2. V dropped 4 bases and J dropped 5; count of bases not matched to a gene: 4. CDR1 MGHRA and CDR2 YSYEKL come from the germline V gene. The CDR3 extends over 14 amino acids. The CDR3 nucleotides read TGCGCCAGCAGCCCGGGGGGAGGGACCGGGGAGCTGTTTTTT. It translates to CASSPGGGTGELFF.

The chain employs TRBV5-1 and TRBJ1-1, with D tentatively TRBD1 (6 bases). Trimming took 0 bases from V and 1 from J, leaving 10 bases between them. The CDR3 runs to 15 residues. The germline V gene has CDR1 SGHRS and CDR2 YFSETQ. CDR3 residues: CASSLGEGGNTEAFF. The CDR3 DNA is TGCGCCAGCAGCTTGGGGGAGGGGGGGAACACTGAAGCTTTCTTT.

CDR3 bases: TGTGCCAGCGTGAGGTGGGGGGAGCGGACTGAAGCTTTCTTT. Its translation: CASVRWGERTEAFF. The V and J genes are TRBV6-1 and TRBJ1-1; D may be TRBD1 (5 bases). The CDR3 has 14 residues. The V gene's germline CDR1 is MNHNS and CDR2 SASEGT. The V end was cut by 8 bases, the J end by 5 bases, with 18 bases between.

The rearrangement joins TRBV7-2 to TRBJ2-1; maybe TRBD2 (5 bases). Germline V gene lookup returns CDR1 SGHTA and CDR2 FQGNSA. The CDR3 length is 16 residues. The V end lost 2 bases, the J end lost 1 base, and 12 bases lay between the germline ends. DNA of the CDR3: TGTGCCAGCAGCTTATATCCCCGGGGATCCTACAATGAGCAGTTCTTC. Protein: CASSLYPRGSYNEQFF.

The rearrangement uses TRBV15 and TRBJ2-5; 8 bases fit TRBD1. The last part of the DNA fits TRBJ2-7 better; the J call may be wrong. This CDR3 is 14 amino acids long. CDR1 and CDR2 (germline): LNHNV, YYDKDF (reference sequence). This CDR3 is CATSPRTGPLEQYF. CDR3 nucleotide sequence: TGTGCCACCAGCCCGCGGACAGGGCCCCTCGAGCAGTACTTC.

J is TRBJ1-4 and V is TRBV25-1; no clear D. Germline-derived CDR1 and CDR2 are MGHDK and SYGVNS. With 3 bases removed from V and 7 bases from J, the gap between germline ends came to 21 bases. The length of the CDR3 is 17 residues. The CDR3 region has the DNA TGTGCCAGCAGTGATCGCCCTCCCTCCGGCAGGTCTGAAAAACTGTTTTTT. Translating gives CASSDRPPSGRSEKLFF.

The gene calls are TRBV6-5 and TRBJ2-2, with 10 bases identical to TRBD2. V lost 5 bases to trimming and J lost 8 bases; unmatched junction nucleotides: 8. Germline V gene sequence: CDR1 MNHEY, CDR2 SVGAGI. This CDR3 spans 15 amino acids. The CDR3 reads CASSPLAGDEGELFF. The CDR3 DNA sequence: TGTGCCAGCAGTCCCCTAGCGGGGGATGAGGGGGAGCTGTTTTTT.

The sample holds a few counts of this clone. This rearrangement joins TRBV10-2 to TRBJ1-4; D is ambiguous. Germline V gene sequence: CDR1 WSHSY, CDR2 SAAADI. The CDR3 is 15 residues long. Deletions cut 0 bases from V and 0 bases from J, with 5 bases between. CDR3 nucleotide sequence: TGCGCCAGCAGTGAGTCAGGAGCAACTAATGAAAAACTGTTTTTT. It codes for CASSESGATNEKLFF.

V usage is TRBV6-1 and J usage is TRBJ2-5; perhaps TRBD1 as D (7 bases). The germline CDR1 and CDR2 sequences are MNHNS and SASEGT. V was trimmed by 6 bases and J by 5 bases, leaving 16 bases between them. This CDR3 has 14 residues. The CDR3 DNA follows: TGTGCCAGCAGCCCCAGGGGGGCCGGGGAGACCCAGTACTTC. Its protein is CASSPRGAGETQYF.

The chain couples TRBV2 to TRBJ1-2, with D hard to call. The V end was cut by 4 bases, the J end by 5 bases, with 11 bases between. CDR1 and CDR2 (germline): SNHLY, FYNNEI. This CDR3 is built from 13 residues. The CDR3 DNA reads TGTGCCAGCAGTGTTCAACAGAGATATGGCTACACCTTC. Its protein is CASSVQQRYGYTF.

The chain combines TRBV7-2 with TRBJ1-3; 8 positions agree with TRBD1. Germline values: CDR1 SGHTA, CDR2 FQGNSA. Unmatched junction bases numbered 6, after V lost 5 bases and J lost 3 bases. The CDR3 consists of 15 residues. The CDR3 sequence is CASSAQGAVGNTIYF. The CDR3 DNA is TGTGCCAGCAGCGCCCAGGGGGCTGTTGGAAACACCATATATTTT.

This clone was counted a few times. V usage is TRBV11-3 and J usage is TRBJ1-1, with TRBD1 as a possible D gene (6 bases). Germline-derived CDR1 and CDR2 are SGHNT and YENEEA. V was shortened by 5 bases and J by 7 bases, with 17 bases between the two germline ends. The CDR3 sequence is 14 residues long. The CDR3 nucleotides are TGTGCCAGCAGCGGCAGGGGCCTGAGCTATGAAGCTTTCTTT. This encodes CASSGRGLSYEAFF.

The chain combines TRBV7-9 with TRBJ2-7; unclear D gene. This CDR3 comprises 11 residues. In germline, CDR1 is SEHNR, CDR2 FQNEAQ (reference sequence). The germline V and J ends were trimmed by 4 bases and 3 bases, with 4 bases remaining between them. Written as DNA, the CDR3 is TGTGCCAGCAGCTCGTACTACGAGCAGTACTTC. Protein sequence: CASSSYYEQYF.

This clone was counted only a few times. This chain links TRBV19 with TRBJ1-4; 10 positions match TRBD1. The CDR3 is 13 residues long. The J segment lost 8 bases and the V segment lost 9 bases, leaving 6 bases of the junction unmatched. Germline CDR1 LNHDA, CDR2 SQIVND (reference sequence). The CDR3 sequence is CASSGTGVEKLFF. DNA for the CDR3: TGTGCCAGCTCCGGGACAGGGGTGGAAAAACTGTTTTTT.

This clone was seen a few times. The genes are TRBV7-3 and TRBJ2-3; D unresolved. CDR1 SGHTA and CDR2 FQGTGA come from the germline V gene. This CDR3 region has 13 residues. Trimming left V 3 bases short and J 3 bases short, with 7 bases between. CDR3 region: CASSFAATDTQYF. CDR3 DNA: TGTGCCAGCAGCTTTGCAGCGACAGATACGCAGTATTTT.

V and J are TRBV12-5 and TRBJ1-6; D gene ambiguous. The germline V gene encodes CDR1 LGHNT and CDR2 FRNRAP. Between the trimmed V and J ends, which lost 6 bases and 4 bases, there was a span of 16 bases. This CDR3 is 16 amino acids long. CDR3 nucleotides: TGTGCTAGTGGGGCCTTCAACGGGAATTATAATTCACCCCTCCACTTT. Translation: CASGAFNGNYNSPLHF.

Regarding this clone: At one of its ends the junction is not consistent with the germline gene, which may arise from a read error. Different DNA sequences within this sample yield the same CDR3. J is TRBJ2-3 and V is TRBV15; a possible D gene is TRBD2 (5 bases). The CDR3 runs 16 residues. CDR1 and CDR2 from the germline V gene are LNHNV and YYDKDF (reference sequence). The CDR3 loop is CATSRARLPPQDTQYF. The CDR3 DNA is TGTGCTACCAGCAGAGCGAGACTACCCCCGCAAGATACGCAGTATTTT.

Here the CDR3 reads CASSLGGANEKLFF. CDR3 DNA sequence: TGTGCCAGCAGCCTCGGGGGAGCTAATGAAAAACTGTTTTTT. This chain joins TRBV7-9 and TRBJ1-4; D might be TRBD1 (5 bases). V was cut by 5 bases and J by 3 bases, with 10 bases left in between. This CDR3 contains 14 residues. From germline, CDR1 is SEHNR and CDR2 FQNEAQ (reference sequence).

The chain recombines TRBV5-1 with TRBJ2-1; 12 nucleotides agree with TRBD2. J was trimmed by 4 bases and V by 1 base; bases with no gene match: 0. Germline CDR1 reads SGHRS; CDR2 reads YFSETQ. The length of the CDR3 is 15 residues. This CDR3 reads CASSLLAGGYNEQFF. CDR3 bases: TGCGCCAGCAGCTTGCTAGCGGGGGGGTACAATGAGCAGTTCTTC. The full variable domain, with the rest looked up from reference TRBV5-1 and TRBJ2-1, is KAGVTQTPRYLIKTRGQQVTLSCSPISGHRSVSWYQQTPGQGLQFLFEYFSETQRNKGNFPGRFSGRQFSNSRSEMNVSTLELGDSALYLCASSLLAGGYNEQFFGPGTRLTVL.

The CDR3 loop reads CARSLGQSPPGYTF. CDR3 DNA: TGTGCCAGAAGCCTGGGACAGTCTCCCCCTGGCTACACCTTC. The chain recombines TRBV5-3 with TRBJ1-2; 7 positions agree with TRBD1. TRBV5-3 is known as an ORF, though its function is uncertain. There are 14 residues in the CDR3. V lost 4 bases, J lost 7 bases, and 10 bases stayed unmatched.

J is TRBJ2-1 and V is TRBV6-6, with 10 nucleotides matching TRBD1. Per germline, CDR1 MNHNY and CDR2 SVGAGI (reference sequence). V trimming: 5 bases; J trimming: 5 bases; junction bases outside the gene matches: 3. The CDR3 runs to 14 residues. Here the CDR3 reads CASSRGQGNNEQFF. The CDR3 coding sequence is TGTGCCAGCAGTAGGGGACAGGGGAACAATGAGCAGTTCTTC.

J is TRBJ1-3 and V is TRBV11-2, with TRBD1 identical over 8 bases. The V segment lost 3 bases and the J segment 2 bases; nucleotides outside the gene matches: 3. Germline CDR1 SGHAT, CDR2 FQNNGV. The CDR3 length is 15 residues. CDR3 DNA: TGTGCCAGCAGCTTCAGGGGGCTGACTGGAAACACCATATATTTT. Its translation is CASSFRGLTGNTIYF.